This T cell receptor beta chain was captured in a study of T cell repertoires in cytomegalovirus infection. Looking at the study overall: The authors relied on CMV epitopes, both recently identified HLA-C-restricted and well-studied HLA-B-restricted.

TCRdb called the reads again in MiXCR, with one record for every CDR3 protein. The sample consists of just over 450,000 distinct CDR3 sequences, about 42% of them appearing once. Findings of the study overall: Dominant in the ex vivo response were TCR beta clonotypes restricted by HLA-C and specific for CMV.

A remark on this clonotype: Its antigen is unknown.

Germline V CDR1 and CDR2: SNHLY, FYNNEI. V shed 8 bases and J 4 bases; nucleotides not matched to a gene: 7. The CDR3 is made up of 15 amino acids. The sequence was obtained from a human donor in good health (CMV status not recorded). Some clones in this sample may be carry-over from other donors' samples. The sequencing used cultured PBMCs, collected from culture after CMV antigen stimulation. The chain employs TRBV2 and TRBJ2-2, with TRBD1 matching over 10 bases. The CDR3: CASDRQGAGTGELFF. Here the CDR3 DNA reads TGTGCCAGCGACCGACAGGGGGCGGGCACCGGGGAGCTGTTTTTT.